This record covers a single T cell receptor beta chain. This sample stems from a study of shared T cell receptors in the human thymus. Assay: immunoSEQ multiplex PCR; the TCRdb copy retains only in-frame clones and omits some. The sample includes 72,000 or so clones, nearly 95% of them seen just once. Germline CDR1 reads MRHNA; CDR2 reads SNTAGT. Trimming left V 4 bases short and J 2 bases short, with 17 bases between. CDR3 length: 16 residues. The clonotype originates from a human donor. J is TRBJ1-2 and V is TRBV6-4; maybe TRBD1 (5 bases). What was sequenced was thymocytes. CDR3 sequence: CASSGMGRRMNYGYTF. Here the CDR3 DNA reads TGTGCCAGCAGTGGCATGGGACGGAGGATGAACTATGGCTACACCTTC.